This T cell receptor (beta chain) is from a study of cytotoxic CD8 clonotypes in ibrutinib-treated CLL. This CDR3 contains 11 residues. Trimming removed 7 bases at V and 17 bases at J, with 17 bases between. Germline V gene sequence: CDR1 MNHNY, CDR2 SVGAGI (reference sequence). Profiled with immunoSEQ multiplex PCR; TCRdb holds only in-frame clones, not every one. In the table there are approximately 70,000 clones, around 80% of which are singletons. The TCR comes from a human donor with chronic lymphocytic leukemia. Sequencing used PBMCs, obtained at disease progression, from a patient treated with ibrutinib. V is TRBV6-6 and J is TRBJ1-4; possibly TRBD1 for D (5 bases). This CDR3 reads CASNNGTSLFF. The CDR3 DNA reads as TGTGCCAGCAACAATGGGACGTCCCTTTTTTTT.